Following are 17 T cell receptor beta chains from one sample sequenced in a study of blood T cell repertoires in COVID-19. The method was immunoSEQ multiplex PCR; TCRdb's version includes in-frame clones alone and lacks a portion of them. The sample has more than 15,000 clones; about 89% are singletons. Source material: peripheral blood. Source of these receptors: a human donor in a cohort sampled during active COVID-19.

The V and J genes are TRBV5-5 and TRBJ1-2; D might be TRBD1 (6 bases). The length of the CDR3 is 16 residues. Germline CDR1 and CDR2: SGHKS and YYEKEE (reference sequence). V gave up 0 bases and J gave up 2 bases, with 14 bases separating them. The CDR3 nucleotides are TGTGCCAGCAGCTTGGTATGGGGGCGCCCGAACTATGGCTACACCTTC. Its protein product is CASSLVWGRPNYGYTF.

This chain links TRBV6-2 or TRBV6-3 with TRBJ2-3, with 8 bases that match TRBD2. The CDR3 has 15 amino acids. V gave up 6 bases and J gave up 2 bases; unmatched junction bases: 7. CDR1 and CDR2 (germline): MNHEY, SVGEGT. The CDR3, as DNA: TGTGCCAGCAGCCCCGGGACTAGTACCACAGATACGCAGTATTTT. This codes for CASSPGTSTTDTQYF.

The CDR3 here is CASSLRLAEYNEQFF. In nucleotides, the CDR3 is TGTGCCAGCAGCCTTCGACTAGCGGAATACAATGAGCAGTTCTTC. The chain is built from TRBV9 and TRBJ2-1; TRBD2 matches 9 bases. The CDR3 consists of 15 residues. The trim removed 4 bases at V and 4 bases at J, leaving 6 bases unmatched. Germline loops: CDR1 SGDLS, CDR2 YYNGEE.

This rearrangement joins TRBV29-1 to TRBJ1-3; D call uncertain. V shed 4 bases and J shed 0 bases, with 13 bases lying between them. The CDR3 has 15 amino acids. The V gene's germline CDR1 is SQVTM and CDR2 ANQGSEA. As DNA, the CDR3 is TGCAGCGTTGTGCGGAGTATGGACTCTGGAAACACCATATATTTT. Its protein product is CSVVRSMDSGNTIYF.

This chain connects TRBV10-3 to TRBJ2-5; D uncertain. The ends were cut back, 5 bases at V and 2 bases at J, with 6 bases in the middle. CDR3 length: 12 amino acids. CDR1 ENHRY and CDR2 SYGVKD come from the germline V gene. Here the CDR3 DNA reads TGTGCCATCAGTTACAAGCAAGAGACCCAGTACTTC. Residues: CAISYKQETQYF.

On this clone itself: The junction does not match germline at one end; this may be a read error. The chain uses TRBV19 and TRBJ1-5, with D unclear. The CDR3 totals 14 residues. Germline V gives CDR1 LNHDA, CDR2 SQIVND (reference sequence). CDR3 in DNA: TGTGCCAGTAGTACAGAGGGTAGCTATCAGCCCCAGCATTTT. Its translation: CASSTEGSYQPQHF.

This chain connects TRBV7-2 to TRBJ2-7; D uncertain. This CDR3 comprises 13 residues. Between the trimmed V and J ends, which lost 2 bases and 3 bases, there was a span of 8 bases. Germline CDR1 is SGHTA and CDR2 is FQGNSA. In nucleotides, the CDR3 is TGTGCCAGCAGCTTATCCCAACTCTACGAGCAGTACTTC. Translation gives CASSLSQLYEQYF. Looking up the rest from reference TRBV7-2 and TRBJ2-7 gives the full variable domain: GAGVSQSPSNKVTEKGKDVELRCDPISGHTALYWYRQSLGQGLEFLIYFQGNSAPDKSGLPSDRFSAERTGGSVSTLTIQRTQQEDSAVYLCASSLSQLYEQYFGPGTRLTVT.

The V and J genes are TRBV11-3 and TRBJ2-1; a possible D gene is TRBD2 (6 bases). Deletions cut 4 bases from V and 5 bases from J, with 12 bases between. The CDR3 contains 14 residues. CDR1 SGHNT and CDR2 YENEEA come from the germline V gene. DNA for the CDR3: TGTGCCAGCAGCTCGTACGGGGGAGACAATGAGCAGTTCTTC. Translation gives CASSSYGGDNEQFF.

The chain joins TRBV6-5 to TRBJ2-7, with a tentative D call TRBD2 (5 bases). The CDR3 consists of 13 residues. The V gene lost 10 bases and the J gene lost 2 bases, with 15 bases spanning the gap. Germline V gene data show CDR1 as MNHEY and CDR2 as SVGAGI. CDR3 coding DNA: TGTGCCATCTTGGACTCCCTAACCTACGAGCAGTACTTC. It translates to CAILDSLTYEQYF.

CDR3 amino acids: CASSLPRQADTQYF. The DNA for the CDR3 is TGTGCCAGCAGCCTACCCAGACAGGCAGATACGCAGTATTTT. The rearrangement uses TRBV11-2 and TRBJ2-3; D is possibly TRBD1 (6 bases). The V and J ends lost 5 bases and 4 bases respectively, with 13 bases between them. The germline V gene encodes CDR1 SGHAT and CDR2 FQNNGV. CDR3 length: 14 residues.

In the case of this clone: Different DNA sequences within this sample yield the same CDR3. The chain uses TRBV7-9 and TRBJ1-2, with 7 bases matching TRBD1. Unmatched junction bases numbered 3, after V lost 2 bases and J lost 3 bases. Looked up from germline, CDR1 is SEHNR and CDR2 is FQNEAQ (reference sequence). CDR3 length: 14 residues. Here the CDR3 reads CASSLNRGDYGYTF. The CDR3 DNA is TGTGCCAGCAGCTTAAACAGGGGAGACTATGGCTACACCTTC.

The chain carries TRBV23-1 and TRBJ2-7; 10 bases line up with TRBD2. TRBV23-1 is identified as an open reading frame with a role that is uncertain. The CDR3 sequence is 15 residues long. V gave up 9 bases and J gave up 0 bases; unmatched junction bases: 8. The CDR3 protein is CASGLAGVLSYEQYF. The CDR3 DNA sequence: TGCGCCAGTGGCCTAGCGGGGGTCCTCTCCTACGAGCAGTACTTC.

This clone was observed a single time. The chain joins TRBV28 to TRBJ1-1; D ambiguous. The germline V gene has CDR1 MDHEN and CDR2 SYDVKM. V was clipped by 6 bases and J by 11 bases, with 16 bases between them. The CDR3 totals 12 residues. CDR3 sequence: CASRPEEGGAFF. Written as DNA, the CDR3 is TGTGCCAGCAGACCCGAGGAGGGTGGGGCTTTCTTT.

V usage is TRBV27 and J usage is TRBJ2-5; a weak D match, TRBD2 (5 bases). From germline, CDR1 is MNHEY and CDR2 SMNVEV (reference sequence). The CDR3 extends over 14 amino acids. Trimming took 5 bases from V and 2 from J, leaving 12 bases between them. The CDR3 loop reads CASSLGLLQETQYF. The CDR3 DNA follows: TGTGCCAGCAGTCTCGGACTCTTACAAGAGACCCAGTACTTC.

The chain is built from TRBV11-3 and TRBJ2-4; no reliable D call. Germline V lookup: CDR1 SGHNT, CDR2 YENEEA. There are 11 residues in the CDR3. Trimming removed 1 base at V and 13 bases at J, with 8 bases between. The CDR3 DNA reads TGTGCCAGCAGCTTAGTTAGCACCCAGTACTTC. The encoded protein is CASSLVSTQYF.

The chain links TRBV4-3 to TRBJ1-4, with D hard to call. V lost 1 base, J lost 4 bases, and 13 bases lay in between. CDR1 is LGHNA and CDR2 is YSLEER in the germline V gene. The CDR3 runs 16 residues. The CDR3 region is CASSQGLFGDNEKLFF. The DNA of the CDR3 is TGCGCCAGCAGCCAAGGTCTCTTCGGGGATAATGAAAAACTGTTTTTT.

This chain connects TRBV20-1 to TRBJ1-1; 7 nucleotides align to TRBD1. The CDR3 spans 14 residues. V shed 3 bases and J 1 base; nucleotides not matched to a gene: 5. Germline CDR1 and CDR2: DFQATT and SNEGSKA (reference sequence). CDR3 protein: CSASFNRGNTEAFF. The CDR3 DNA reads TGCAGTGCTAGTTTCAACAGGGGGAACACTGAAGCTTTCTTT.